The clone carrying this T cell receptor beta chain was recorded at least ten times. Its antigen remains unidentified. PBMCs stemmed from less than 13 ml fresh peripheral blood. This sample is part of a study of T cells in Graves' hyperthyroidism and ophthalmopathy. The study, taken as a whole, reports: Expanded thyroid clonotypes (above 0.001) were mostly also found in blood.

CDR3 length equals 14 residues. Germline CDR1 MNHEY, CDR2 SMNVEV (reference sequence). V was cut by 3 bases and J by 2 bases, with 10 bases left in between. TCR beta CDR3 regions were amplified from RNA transcripts. First-round RT-PCR of the TCR CDR3 relied on the HTBI primer set. TCRdb passed the multiplex PCR reads through MiXCR, listing each CDR3 protein once. This sample has about 280,000 distinct CDR3 sequences, with 25% found just once. Sequenced: blood. This rearrangement joins TRBV27 to TRBJ1-2, with D unclear. This clonotype was sampled from a man aged 35 to 55 with Graves' hyperthyroidism that later progressed to Graves' ophthalmopathy. The CDR3 coding sequence is TGTGCCAGCAGTTTCGCCTCGGAGAACTATGGCTACACCTTC. Translation gives CASSFASENYGYTF.